The 19 T cell receptor beta chains reported below all come from one sample, sequenced in a study of cytomegalovirus exposure and HLA in healthy donors. The PCR contained 60 Vbeta and 13 Jbeta primers. The method was immunoSEQ multiplex PCR; TCRdb's version includes in-frame clones alone and lacks a portion of them. This sample yields about 100,000 clones, of which roughly four fifths are seen a single time; about 4.8% belongs to the top ten. The sequenced sample was PBMCs. These receptors all stem from a middle-aged man in good health and CMV-seropositive.

The CDR3 DNA sequence: TGTGCCAGCAGCCCGTGGGGACAGGGAGAGTATTTT. Residues: CASSPWGQGEYF. The J gene is TRBJ2-3, the V gene TRBV5-4, with 9 nucleotides matching TRBD1. V lost 4 bases and J lost 13; bases outside the gene matches: 7. CDR3 length: 12 residues. Germline V lookup: CDR1 SGHNT, CDR2 YYREEE (reference sequence). Full variable domain (missing parts from reference TRBV5-4 and TRBJ2-3): ETGVTQSPTHLIKTRGQQVTLRCSSQSGHNTVSWYQQALGQGPQFIFQYYREEENGRGNFPPRFSGLQFPNYSSELNVNALELDDSALYLCASSPWGQGEYFGPGTRLTVL.

The V gene is TRBV5-8, the J gene TRBJ2-7, with 9 bases identical to TRBD1. The trim removed 6 bases at V and 7 bases at J, leaving 17 bases unmatched. From germline, CDR1 is SGHTS and CDR2 YDEGEE. This CDR3 comprises 16 residues. The CDR3 nucleotides read TGTGCCAGCACCGGGGTGAACGGGACAGGGCAGAGTGAGCAGTACTTC. Translation gives CASTGVNGTGQSEQYF.

Written as DNA, the CDR3 is TGTGCCAGCAGCACCGGACAGGGCTACGAGCAGTACTTC. This encodes CASSTGQGYEQYF. The V gene is TRBV7-2, the J gene TRBJ2-7; TRBD1 matches at 8 bases. Germline-derived CDR1 and CDR2 are SGHTA and FQGNSA. CDR3 length equals 13 residues. The trim removed 5 bases at V and 3 bases at J, leaving 3 bases unmatched.

The V gene is TRBV9, the J gene TRBJ2-5; the match to TRBD2 covers 8 bases. The V gene end was trimmed by 7 bases and the J gene end by 3 bases; junction bases not matched to a gene: 2. Looked up from germline, CDR1 is SGDLS and CDR2 is YYNGEE. This CDR3 is 12 amino acids long. The DNA for the CDR3 is TGTGCCAGCGCGGGGGGCAAAGAGACCCAGTACTTC. It codes for CASAGGKETQYF.

This clone was found once. The J gene is TRBJ2-7, the V gene TRBV5-1; D might be TRBD1 (6 bases). V shed 0 bases and J shed 3 bases, with 19 bases lying between them. The germline CDR1 and CDR2 sequences are SGHRS and YFSETQ. The CDR3 runs 17 residues. CDR3 nucleotides: TGCGCCAGCAGCTTGGCCTGGGACACCACTGCGGGCTACGAGCAGTACTTC. Translation gives CASSLAWDTTAGYEQYF. The entire variable domain, with the rest obtained from reference TRBV5-1 and TRBJ2-7, is as follows: KAGVTQTPRYLIKTRGQQVTLSCSPISGHRSVSWYQQTPGQGLQFLFEYFSETQRNKGNFPGRFSGRQFSNSRSEMNVSTLELGDSALYLCASSLAWDTTAGYEQYFGPGTRLTVT.

This clone was observed a few times. The chain carries TRBV5-8 and TRBJ2-7; D gene ambiguous. V dropped 2 bases and J dropped 7 bases, with 13 bases sitting between them. This CDR3 contains 13 residues. CDR1 is SGHTS and CDR2 is YDEGEE in the germline V gene. CDR3 protein: CASSLVQAREQYF. CDR3 nucleotides: TGTGCCAGCAGCTTAGTGCAAGCGCGGGAGCAGTACTTC.

The genes are TRBV2 and TRBJ1-6; weak D call: TRBD1 (6 bases). The V end was cut by 3 bases, the J end by 10 bases, with 19 bases between. Germline loops: CDR1 SNHLY, CDR2 FYNNEI. The length of the CDR3 is 16 residues. CDR3 protein: CASSDREGGTGSPLHF. The CDR3 DNA reads as TGTGCCAGCAGTGACCGAGAGGGGGGGACTGGGTCACCCCTCCACTTT.

The chain has TRBV5-4 and TRBJ2-5; 7 bases line up with TRBD1. The germline CDR1 and CDR2 sequences are SGHNT and YYREEE (reference sequence). Trimming at V came to 5 bases and at J to 0 bases, leaving 7 bases not matched to a gene. The CDR3 has 15 residues. The CDR3 DNA is TGTGCCAGCAGGTCCGGGACAGTTGACCAAGAGACCCAGTACTTC. Protein sequence: CASRSGTVDQETQYF.

The chain couples TRBV10-3 to TRBJ1-5; 8 bases are a match to TRBD1. V shed 0 bases, J shed 6 bases, and the junction held 1 base outside the gene matches. The CDR3 covers 14 residues. CDR1 is ENHRY, CDR2 SYGVKD, per germline. The CDR3 sequence is CAISESGQAQPQHF. The CDR3 region has the DNA TGTGCCATCAGTGAGTCGGGACAGGCTCAGCCCCAGCATTTT.

The rearrangement joins TRBV7-2 to TRBJ1-2; the match to TRBD1 covers 7 bases. Germline V gene lookup returns CDR1 SGHTA and CDR2 FQGNSA. This CDR3 spans 15 amino acids. The J segment lost 1 base and the V segment lost 7 bases, leaving 9 bases of the junction unmatched. The CDR3 loop reads CASTGTATFNYGYTF. CDR3 nucleotide sequence: TGTGCCAGCACGGGGACAGCGACTTTTAACTATGGCTACACCTTC.

The chain combines TRBV2 with TRBJ2-3, with 11 positions matching TRBD2. V trimming: 6 bases; J trimming: 5 bases; junction bases outside the gene matches: 7. Germline values: CDR1 SNHLY, CDR2 FYNNEI. The CDR3 has 15 amino acids. The CDR3, as DNA: TGTGCCAGCAGGGCCGGGACTAGCGGTGGAGATACGCAGTATTTT. Its translation: CASRAGTSGGDTQYF. The whole variable domain, filled in from reference TRBV2 and TRBJ2-3, reads EPEVTQTPSHQVTQMGQEVILRCVPISNHLYFYWYRQILGQKVEFLVSFYNNEISEKSEIFDDQFSVERPDGSNFTLKIRSTKLEDSAMYFCASRAGTSGGDTQYFGPGTRLTVL.

This clone has just a few counts. The chain couples TRBV23-1 to TRBJ1-4, with 9 positions matching TRBD1. TRBV23-1 is an open reading frame, and its role is uncertain. The CDR3 loop spans 16 amino acids. V shed 4 bases, J shed 2 bases, and the junction held 5 bases outside the gene matches. The CDR3 here is CASSLLQGATNEKLFF. The CDR3 bases are TGCGCCAGCAGTCTTCTACAGGGGGCCACTAATGAAAAACTGTTTTTT.

The V and J genes are TRBV7-9 and TRBJ1-1; tentatively, D is TRBD1 (5 bases). V was cut by 5 bases and J by 5 bases, with 18 bases left in between. This CDR3 region has 15 residues. Germline loops: CDR1 SEHNR, CDR2 FQNEAQ (reference sequence). DNA of the CDR3: TGTGCCAGCAGCCCCCCAGGACGGGGGGGGACTGAAGCTTTCTTT. Protein: CASSPPGRGGTEAFF. The full variable domain, its missing parts supplied by reference TRBV7-9 and TRBJ1-1, is DTGVSQNPRHKITKRGQNVTFRCDPISEHNRLYWYRQTLGQGPEFLTYFQNEAQLEKSRLLSDRFSAERPKGSFSTLEIQRTEQGDSAMYLCASSPPGRGGTEAFFGQGTRLTVV.

V and J are TRBV29-1 and TRBJ2-5; D unclear. V was trimmed by 4 bases and J by 1 base, leaving 10 bases between them. The CDR3 contains 13 residues. Germline V gives CDR1 SQVTM, CDR2 ANQGSEA. This chain's CDR3 is CSVGQVLQETQYF. In DNA, the CDR3 is TGCAGCGTTGGTCAGGTTCTCCAAGAGACCCAGTACTTC.

The V call is TRBV4-2, the J call TRBJ2-3; perhaps TRBD1 as D (5 bases). V gave up 4 bases and J gave up 2 bases, with 10 bases separating them. The CDR3 covers 14 residues. The germline CDR1 and CDR2 sequences are LGHNA and YNFKEQ. CDR3 in amino acids: CASSLGALTDTQYF. In DNA form, the CDR3 reads TGTGCCAGCAGCCTTGGGGCCCTCACAGATACGCAGTATTTT.

The rearrangement links TRBV4-1 to TRBJ2-1; D might be TRBD2 (6 bases). The CDR3 has 14 residues. Germline CDR1 and CDR2: MGHRA and YSYEKL. Between the trimmed V and J ends, which lost 1 base and 7 bases, there was a span of 11 bases. DNA of the CDR3: TGCGCCAGCAGCCAAGGGGGACTGTCGAATGAGCAGTTCTTC. Protein: CASSQGGLSNEQFF.

The V gene is TRBV14, the J gene TRBJ1-2; tentatively, D is TRBD1 (5 bases). Germline V lookup: CDR1 SGHDN, CDR2 FVKESK. CDR3 size: 15 residues. V dropped 4 bases and J dropped 2 bases, with 14 bases sitting between them. CDR3 sequence reads: CASSPGHHPNYGYTF. CDR3 in DNA: TGTGCCAGCAGCCCCGGACATCACCCAAACTATGGCTACACCTTC.

The J gene is TRBJ2-5, the V gene TRBV11-2, with TRBD1 as a possible D gene (5 bases). CDR1 is SGHAT, CDR2 FQNNGV, per germline. The CDR3 is 13 amino acids. V was trimmed by 5 bases and J by 5 bases, leaving 12 bases between them. The CDR3 coding sequence is TGTGCCAGCAGCAACGGACCAGGGGAGACCCAGTACTTC. Amino acid sequence: CASSNGPGETQYF.

This rearrangement joins TRBV19 to TRBJ2-7; 9 bases fit TRBD1. The length of the CDR3 is 15 residues. CDR1 is LNHDA and CDR2 is SQIVND in the germline V gene (reference sequence). Trimming took 6 bases from V and 5 from J; bases not matched to a gene: 11. The CDR3 coding sequence is TGTGCCAGTAGGATATGGGGGGGACAGGGTAACGAGCAGTACTTC. Translating it yields CASRIWGGQGNEQYF.